These 21 T cell receptor beta chains were all obtained from the same sample, sequenced in a study of vaccination effects on CD4 cells after COVID-19. No antigen is known for these receptors. The table came from immunoSEQ multiplex PCR; TCRdb's copy has only in-frame clones and leaves some out. The data hold roughly 50,000 clones, with 79% observed a single time. Ahead of sequencing, the ViraFEST assay grew antigen-specific CD4+ T cells using viral peptide pools. Upon completion of 10 days in culture, CD4+ T cells were isolated. Negative nucleocapsid antibody tests before and after vaccination confirmed no previous SARS-CoV-2 infection. The material sequenced was CD4+ T cells from PBMCs cultured with HCoV-OC43 spike peptides, taken before COVID-19 vaccination. As to subset: HCoV-OC43 spike overlapping peptide pool stimulation. The receptors here all came from a human donor who received a COVID-19 vaccine.

The chain links TRBV12-3 or TRBV12-4 to TRBJ1-4; D may be TRBD1 (6 bases). V lost 6 bases and J 7 bases, leaving 12 bases between the germline ends. The CDR3 runs to 13 residues. The CDR3 region is CASRQGGAEKLFF. The CDR3, as DNA: TGTGCCAGCAGACAGGGAGGCGCTGAAAAACTGTTTTTT.

The rearrangement uses TRBV4-1 and TRBJ1-4; the D is unclear. CDR1 is MGHRA and CDR2 is YSYEKL in the germline V gene. CDR3 length equals 16 residues. The V end was cut by 0 bases, the J end by 3 bases, with 11 bases between. The CDR3 DNA sequence: TGCGCCAGCAGCCAAGATGCTGCCCCGCCTAATGAAAAACTGTTTTTT. Translated, it gives CASSQDAAPPNEKLFF.

V gene TRBV7-2 combines with J gene TRBJ2-3; 10 positions match TRBD2. There are 13 residues in the CDR3. The junction had 4 bases not matched to a gene; V was cut back by 4 bases and J by 9 bases. The germline CDR1 and CDR2 sequences are SGHTA and FQGNSA. CDR3 protein: CASSSSGGPTQYF. The CDR3 nucleotides are TGTGCCAGCAGCTCTAGCGGGGGCCCGACGCAGTATTTT.

V usage is TRBV19 and J usage is TRBJ2-3; possible D gene TRBD1, 5 bases. The CDR3 is 13 residues long. Per the germline V gene, CDR1 is LNHDA and CDR2 is SQIVND (reference sequence). Trimming cost V 6 bases and J 2 bases, with 9 bases left between them. The CDR3 is CASRQDVTDTQYF. The CDR3 DNA sequence: TGTGCCAGTAGACAGGACGTCACAGATACGCAGTATTTT.

This clone was seen a handful of times. The chain couples TRBV4-2 to TRBJ2-5; TRBD2 agrees at 14 bases. The germline V gene has CDR1 LGHNA and CDR2 YNFKEQ. Trimming at V came to 0 bases and at J to 4 bases, leaving 4 bases not matched to a gene. CDR3 length equals 17 residues. CDR3 sequence (DNA): TGTGCCAGCAGCCAAGATGGGACTAGCGGGGGCGTAGAGACCCAGTACTTC. This encodes CASSQDGTSGGVETQYF.

Concerning this clone itself: This specimen includes other DNA sequences encoding the same CDR3. The chain is built from TRBV5-1 and TRBJ2-5, with D uncertain. V was shortened by 1 base and J by 2 bases, with 9 bases between the two germline ends. CDR1 is SGHRS and CDR2 is YFSETQ in the germline V gene. This CDR3 is built from 14 residues. The CDR3 is CASSLSGQQETQYF. The DNA of the CDR3 is TGCGCCAGCAGCTTGTCCGGGCAACAAGAGACCCAGTACTTC.

The chain recombines TRBV6-2 or TRBV6-3 with TRBJ1-5; D gene ambiguous. The germline V and J ends were trimmed by 2 bases and 2 bases, with 7 bases remaining between them. The CDR3 loop spans 14 amino acids. Germline CDR1 and CDR2: MNHEY and SVGEGT. The CDR3 DNA sequence: TGTGCCAGCAGTTACATGGAGGGCAATCAGCCCCAGCATTTT. Its protein is CASSYMEGNQPQHF.

This rearrangement joins TRBV19 to TRBJ1-2; D remains ambiguous. Trimming shortened V by 3 bases and J by 5 bases, and 16 bases separated the two germline ends. This CDR3 is 15 amino acids long. Germline V gene data show CDR1 as LNHDA and CDR2 as SQIVND (reference sequence). In nucleotides, the CDR3 is TGTGCCAGTAGTATCTCTTGGACCCTGGGGTATGGCTACACCTTC. Translating it yields CASSISWTLGYGYTF.

V gene TRBV7-2 combines with J gene TRBJ1-5; maybe TRBD1 (6 bases). Looked up from germline, CDR1 is SGHTA and CDR2 is FQGNSA. The length of the CDR3 is 15 residues. Trimming pared 5 bases from V and 5 bases from J, leaving 16 bases between. CDR3 sequence: CASSPRGGLDQPQHF. CDR3 DNA sequence: TGTGCCAGCAGCCCCCGCGGGGGGCTCGATCAGCCCCAGCATTTT.

This clone was seen just once. The chain joins TRBV19 to TRBJ2-5; D is unclear. The CDR3 has 15 residues. V was cut by 1 base and J by 3 bases, with 12 bases left in between. Germline assignment: CDR1 LNHDA and CDR2 SQIVND (reference sequence). The CDR3 DNA follows: TGTGCCAGTAGTATAGGTTTGACTCGTGAAGAGACCCAGTACTTC. Its translation: CASSIGLTREETQYF.

The gene calls are TRBV5-4 and TRBJ2-3; 8 positions match TRBD1. The CDR3 length is 15 residues. CDR1 is SGHNT, CDR2 YYREEE, per germline (reference sequence). J gave up 6 bases and V 1 base, and 7 bases lay outside the gene matches. The CDR3 protein is CASSLSQGAGDTQYF. The CDR3 DNA follows: TGTGCCAGCAGCTTGTCTCAGGGGGCGGGGGATACGCAGTATTTT.

This chain links TRBV9 with TRBJ2-6; 10 bases align to TRBD1. Germline V gives CDR1 SGDLS, CDR2 YYNGEE. This CDR3 spans 19 amino acids. J gave up 2 bases and V 4 bases, and 12 bases lay outside the gene matches. CDR3 nucleotides: TGTGCCAGCAGCCCGTATGGCGGGACAGGGGTTACTGGGGCCAACGTCCTGACTTTC. Protein: CASSPYGGTGVTGANVLTF.

V is TRBV2 and J is TRBJ1-1; D possibly corresponds to TRBD1 (5 bases). V lost 7 bases, J lost 7 bases, and 16 bases lay in between. This CDR3 comprises 13 residues. The V gene's germline CDR1 is SNHLY and CDR2 FYNNEI. The DNA of the CDR3 is TGTGCCAGCACGGGGCTCGGAAATCTTGAAGCTTTCTTT. Its protein product is CASTGLGNLEAFF. The variable domain in full, with the rest retrieved from reference TRBV2 and TRBJ1-1, is EPEVTQTPSHQVTQMGQEVILRCVPISNHLYFYWYRQILGQKVEFLVSFYNNEISEKSEIFDDQFSVERPDGSNFTLKIRSTKLEDSAMYFCASTGLGNLEAFFGQGTRLTVV.

The rearrangement uses TRBV5-5 and TRBJ2-5; 9 bases align to TRBD1. The J segment lost 5 bases and the V segment lost 0 bases, leaving 8 bases of the junction unmatched. From germline, CDR1 is SGHKS and CDR2 YYEKEE (reference sequence). The CDR3 contains 16 residues. In DNA, the CDR3 is TGTGCCAGCAGCTTGGCCGTCGGGACAGGGTTTGAGACCCAGTACTTC. Its protein product is CASSLAVGTGFETQYF.

This chain uses TRBV4-1 with TRBJ2-2; 11 bases are shared with TRBD2. Germline trimming cut 6 bases from V and 7 bases from J; bases unmatched to any gene: 7. The CDR3 is 15 residues long. CDR1 and CDR2 from the germline V gene are MGHRA and YSYEKL. The CDR3 DNA is TGCGCCAGCAGGCCGACTAGCGGGGATCTCGGGGAGCTGTTTTTT. Translated: CASRPTSGDLGELFF.

The chain employs TRBV27 and TRBJ1-5, with unresolved D. Trimming took 11 bases from V and 7 from J, leaving 15 bases between them. Per the germline V gene, CDR1 is MNHEY and CDR2 is SMNVEV (reference sequence). The CDR3 runs to 12 residues. The CDR3 is CAAGSLGQPQHF. CDR3 DNA: TGTGCCGCGGGGTCGCTCGGGCAGCCCCAGCATTTT.

The V gene is TRBV3-1 (or the pseudogene TRBV3-2), the J gene TRBJ1-2, with D possibly matching TRBD1 (6 bases). The CDR3 runs 13 residues. The V end lost 2 bases, the J end lost 7 bases, and 11 bases lay between the germline ends. Germline V gene lookup returns CDR1 LGHDT and CDR2 YNNKEL (reference sequence). The CDR3 loop is CASSQLGGPGYTF. In DNA, the CDR3 is TGTGCCAGCAGCCAACTTGGGGGGCCTGGCTACACCTTC.

The genes are TRBV18 and TRBJ2-7; the D is unclear. This CDR3 region has 12 residues. Germline V lookup: CDR1 KGHSH, CDR2 LQKENI. The germline V and J ends were trimmed by 6 bases and 6 bases, with 12 bases remaining between them. The CDR3: CASSTSRAEQYV. The CDR3 coding sequence is TGTGCCAGCTCGACGAGTAGGGCCGAGCAGTACGTC.

The CDR3 protein is CASSLGGNQGYTF. The CDR3 DNA follows: TGCGCCAGCAGCTTGGGCGGCAACCAGGGCTACACCTTC. The chain has TRBV5-1 and TRBJ1-2; D is unresolved. The V gene's germline CDR1 is SGHRS and CDR2 YFSETQ. The CDR3 has 13 amino acids. V lost 0 bases and J lost 8, with 11 bases in between.

The rearrangement joins TRBV6-2 or TRBV6-3 to TRBJ2-2, with 9 bases that match TRBD2. The CDR3 totals 16 residues. With 2 bases clipped from V and 7 bases from J, the junction kept 8 bases outside the gene matches. CDR1 is MNHEY, CDR2 SVGEGT, per germline. CDR3 sequence reads: CASSYGGGASIGELFF. The CDR3 DNA follows: TGTGCCAGCAGTTACGGCGGGGGGGCCTCTATCGGGGAGCTGTTTTTT.

This chain links TRBV21-1 with TRBJ1-2. TRBV21-1 is shown as a pseudogene. The CDR3 has 14 residues. CDR3 in amino acids: CASSNGTPNYGYTF. The CDR3 nucleotides read TGTGCCAGCAGCAATGGGACGCCCAACTATGGCTACACCTTC.